The source of this T cell receptor (beta chain) is a study of cytomegalovirus exposure and HLA in healthy donors. Study-wide findings and caveats: Testing in vitro showed three CMV-associated chains specific for CMV antigens.

Germline loops: CDR1 LNHDA, CDR2 SQIVND (reference sequence). J was trimmed by 6 bases and V by 11 bases; bases with no gene match: 11. The CDR3 sequence is 14 residues long. 13 Jbeta primers and 60 Vbeta primers were used for the PCR. Repertoires were generated with immunoSEQ multiplex PCR, while TCRdb's copy carries only in-frame clones and drops some. The sample lists over 130,000 clones; around 80% were seen once. This clone was observed a single time. Its antigen remains unknown. The chain uses TRBV19 and TRBJ1-5; 9 nucleotides align to TRBD1. What was sequenced was PBMCs. This clonotype originated in a man aged 45-65 years in good health and CMV-seronegative. The CDR3, as DNA: TGTGCCGGTTCCCCGGGACAGGGACCTCAGCCCCAGCATTTT. This translates into CAGSPGQGPQPQHF.